This T cell receptor beta chain was identified during a study of shared clonotypes between healthy human individuals. CD4+ cells were split into CD45RA+ naive and CD45RA-negative memory subsets. This clone has a single count. What it recognizes is unknown. Findings and limits, study-wide: The low donor count limited represented genetic and exposure-history diversity.

Germline CDR1 MDHEN, CDR2 SYDVKM. The CDR3 consists of 17 residues. With 7 bases clipped from V and 1 base from J, the junction kept 11 bases outside the gene matches. Splitting of each subset's genomic DNA was done evenly across several immunoSEQ plates. TCRdb's copy holds only in-frame clones and misses some; the assay was immunoSEQ multiplex PCR. The repertoire includes 1,100,000 or so clones, about 80% of them detected once, and under 0.65% sits in the top ten. Specimen: memory CD4+ T cells from PBMCs. Specified subset: CD45RA-negative fraction. The TCR originated in a man younger than 35 in good health. Some clones in this sample may be carry-over from other donors' samples. V is TRBV28 and J is TRBJ2-2; 8 bases fit TRBD1. This chain's CDR3 is CASTNLPGQENTGELFF. CDR3 nucleotides: TGTGCCAGCACCAATCTCCCGGGACAGGAGAACACCGGGGAGCTGTTTTTT. The full variable domain, rest sourced from reference TRBV28 and TRBJ2-2, is DVKVTQSSRYLVKRTGEKVFLECVQDMDHENMFWYRQDPGLGLRLIYFSYDVKMKEKGDIPEGYSVSREKKERFSLILESASTNQTSMYLCASTNLPGQENTGELFFGEGSRLTVL.